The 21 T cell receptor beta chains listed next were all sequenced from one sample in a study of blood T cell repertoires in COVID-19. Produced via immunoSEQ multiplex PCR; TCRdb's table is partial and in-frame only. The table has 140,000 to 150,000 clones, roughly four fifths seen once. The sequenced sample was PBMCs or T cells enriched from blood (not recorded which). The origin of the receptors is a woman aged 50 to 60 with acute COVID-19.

The CDR3 is CSVDRGQNEKLFF. The CDR3 nucleotides are TGCAGCGTTGATAGGGGGCAAAATGAAAAACTGTTTTTT. The chain couples TRBV29-1 to TRBJ1-4; 7 bases fit TRBD1. The CDR3 sequence is 13 residues long. V lost 3 bases, J lost 5 bases, and 3 bases stayed unmatched. CDR1 and CDR2 (germline): SQVTM, ANQGSEA.

Here the CDR3 DNA reads TGTGCCAGCAGCGTAGGAGGACAGGGTCGTGTATCAGAGACCCAGTACTTC. It translates to CASSVGGQGRVSETQYF. This rearrangement joins TRBV9 to TRBJ2-5; 8 bases line up with TRBD1. V shed 0 bases and J 4 bases; nucleotides not matched to a gene: 11. The length of the CDR3 is 17 residues. Germline assignment: CDR1 SGDLS and CDR2 YYNGEE.

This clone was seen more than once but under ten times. CDR3 sequence (DNA): TGTGCCAGCAGCCAAAGATATCGACAGGGTTGGAGGGGCTCCTACGAGCAGTACTTC. Translated, it gives CASSQRYRQGWRGSYEQYF. The chain links TRBV14 to TRBJ2-7; D possibly corresponds to TRBD1 (7 bases). Trimming took off 2 bases at V and 0 bases at J, with 23 bases between the two ends. The CDR3 extends over 19 amino acids. Germline V gene data show CDR1 as SGHDN and CDR2 as FVKESK. Full variable domain (outside the CDR3, taken from reference TRBV14 and TRBJ2-7): EAGVTQFPSHSVIEKGQTVTLRCDPISGHDNLYWYRRVMGKEIKFLLHFVKESKQDESGMPNNRFLAERTGGTYSTLKVQPAELEDSGVYFCASSQRYRQGWRGSYEQYFGPGTRLTVT.

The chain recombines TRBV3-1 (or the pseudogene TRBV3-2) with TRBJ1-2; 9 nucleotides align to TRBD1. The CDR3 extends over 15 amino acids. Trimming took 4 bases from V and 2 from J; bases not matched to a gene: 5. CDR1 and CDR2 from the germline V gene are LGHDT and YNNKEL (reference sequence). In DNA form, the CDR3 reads TGTGCCAGCAGCCCCCGGACAGGGGAGAACTATGGCTACACCTTC. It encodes CASSPRTGENYGYTF.

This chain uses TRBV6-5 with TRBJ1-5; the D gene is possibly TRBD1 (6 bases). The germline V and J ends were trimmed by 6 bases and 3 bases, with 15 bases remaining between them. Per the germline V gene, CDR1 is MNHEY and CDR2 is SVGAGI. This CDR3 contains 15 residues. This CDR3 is CASSVKTGINQPQHF. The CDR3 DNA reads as TGTGCCAGCAGCGTAAAGACAGGAATCAATCAGCCCCAGCATTTT.

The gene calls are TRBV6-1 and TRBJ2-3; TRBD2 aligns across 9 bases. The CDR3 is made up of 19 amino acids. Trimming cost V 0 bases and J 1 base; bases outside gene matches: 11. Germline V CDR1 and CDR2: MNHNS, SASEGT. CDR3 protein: CASSEAGFLAGGGTDTQYF. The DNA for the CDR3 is TGTGCCAGCAGTGAAGCTGGGTTCCTCGCGGGAGGGGGCACAGATACGCAGTATTTT.

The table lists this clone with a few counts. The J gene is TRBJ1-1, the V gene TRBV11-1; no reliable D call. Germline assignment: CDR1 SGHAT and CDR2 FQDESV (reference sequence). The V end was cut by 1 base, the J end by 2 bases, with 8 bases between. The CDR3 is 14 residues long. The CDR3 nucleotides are TGTGCCAGCAGCTTAGAAGTAGCAAACACTGAAGCTTTCTTT. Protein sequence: CASSLEVANTEAFF.

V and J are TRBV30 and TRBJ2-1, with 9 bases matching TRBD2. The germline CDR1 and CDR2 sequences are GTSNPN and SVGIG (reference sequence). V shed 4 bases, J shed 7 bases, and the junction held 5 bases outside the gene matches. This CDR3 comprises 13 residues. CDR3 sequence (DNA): TGTGCCTGGACCGGGACTAGCATAAATGAGCAGTTCTTC. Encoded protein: CAWTGTSINEQFF.

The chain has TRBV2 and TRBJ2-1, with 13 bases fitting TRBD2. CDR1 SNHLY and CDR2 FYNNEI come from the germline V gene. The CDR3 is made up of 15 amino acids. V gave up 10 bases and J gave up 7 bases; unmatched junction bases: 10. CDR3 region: CATEAGTSGKNEQFF. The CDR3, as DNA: TGTGCCACCGAGGCCGGGACTAGCGGGAAAAATGAGCAGTTCTTC. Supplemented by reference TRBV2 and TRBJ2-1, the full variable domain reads EPEVTQTPSHQVTQMGQEVILRCVPISNHLYFYWYRQILGQKVEFLVSFYNNEISEKSEIFDDQFSVERPDGSNFTLKIRSTKLEDSAMYFCATEAGTSGKNEQFFGPGTRLTVL.

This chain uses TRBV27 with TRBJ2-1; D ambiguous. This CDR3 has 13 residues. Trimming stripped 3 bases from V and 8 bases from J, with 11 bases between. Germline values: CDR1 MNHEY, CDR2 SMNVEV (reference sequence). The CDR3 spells CASSFILDYEQFF. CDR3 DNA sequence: TGTGCCAGCAGTTTTATTTTAGACTATGAGCAGTTCTTC.

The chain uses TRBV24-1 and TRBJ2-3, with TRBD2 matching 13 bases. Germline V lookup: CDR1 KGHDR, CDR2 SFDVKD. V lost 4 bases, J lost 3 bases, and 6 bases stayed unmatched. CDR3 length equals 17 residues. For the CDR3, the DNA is TGTGCCACCAGTGACCTCGGACTAGCGGGAGAAACAGATACGCAGTATTTT. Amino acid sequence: CATSDLGLAGETDTQYF.

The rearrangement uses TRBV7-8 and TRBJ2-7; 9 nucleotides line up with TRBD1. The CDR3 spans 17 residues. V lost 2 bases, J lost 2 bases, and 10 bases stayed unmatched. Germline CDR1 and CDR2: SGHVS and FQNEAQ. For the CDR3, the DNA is TGTGCCAGCAGCTTAAAGACAGGGGGTGGGATGACCTACGAGCAGTACTTC. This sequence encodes CASSLKTGGGMTYEQYF.

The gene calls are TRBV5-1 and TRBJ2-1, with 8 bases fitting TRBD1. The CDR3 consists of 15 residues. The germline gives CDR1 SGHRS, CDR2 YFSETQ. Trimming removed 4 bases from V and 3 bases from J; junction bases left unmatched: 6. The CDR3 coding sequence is TGCGCCAGCAGCGCTGGACAGGGAAGCTACAATGAGCAGTTCTTC. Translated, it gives CASSAGQGSYNEQFF.

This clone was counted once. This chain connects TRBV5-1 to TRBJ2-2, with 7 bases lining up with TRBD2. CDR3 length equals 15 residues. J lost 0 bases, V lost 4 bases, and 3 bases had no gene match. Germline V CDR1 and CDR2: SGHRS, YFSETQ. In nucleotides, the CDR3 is TGCGCCAGCAGCCCCGGGACTACGAACACCGGGGAGCTGTTTTTT. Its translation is CASSPGTTNTGELFF.

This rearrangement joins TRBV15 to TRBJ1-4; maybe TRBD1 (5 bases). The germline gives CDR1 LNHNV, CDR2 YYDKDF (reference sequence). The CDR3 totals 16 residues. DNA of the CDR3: TGTGCAATAAGACGCCAGCCGACAGCCAGGAATGAAAAACTGTTTTTT. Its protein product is CAIRRQPTARNEKLFF.

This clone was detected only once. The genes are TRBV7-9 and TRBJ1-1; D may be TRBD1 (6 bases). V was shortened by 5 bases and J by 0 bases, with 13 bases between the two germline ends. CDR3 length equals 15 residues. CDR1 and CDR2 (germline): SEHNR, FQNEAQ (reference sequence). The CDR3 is CASSAGNRVNTEAFF. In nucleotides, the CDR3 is TGTGCCAGCAGCGCTGGGAACAGGGTGAACACTGAAGCTTTCTTT.

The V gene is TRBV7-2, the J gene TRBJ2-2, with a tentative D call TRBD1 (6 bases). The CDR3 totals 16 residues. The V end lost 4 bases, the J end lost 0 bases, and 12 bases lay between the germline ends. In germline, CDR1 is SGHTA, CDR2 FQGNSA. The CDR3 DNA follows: TGTGCCAGCAGCTCTTACAGGGAAGCGAACACCGGGGAGCTGTTTTTT. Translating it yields CASSSYREANTGELFF.

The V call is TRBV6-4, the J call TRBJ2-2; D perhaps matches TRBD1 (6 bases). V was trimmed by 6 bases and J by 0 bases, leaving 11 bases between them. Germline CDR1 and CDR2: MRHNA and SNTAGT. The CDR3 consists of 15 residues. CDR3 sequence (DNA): TGTGCCAGCAGGCTGGACAGCTCGAACACCGGGGAGCTGTTTTTT. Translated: CASRLDSSNTGELFF.

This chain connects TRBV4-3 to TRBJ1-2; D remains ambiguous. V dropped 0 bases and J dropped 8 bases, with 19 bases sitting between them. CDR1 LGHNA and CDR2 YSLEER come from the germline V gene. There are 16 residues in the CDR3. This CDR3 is CASSQELQYGSGGYTF. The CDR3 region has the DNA TGCGCCAGCAGCCAAGAACTCCAGTACGGAAGCGGGGGCTACACCTTC.

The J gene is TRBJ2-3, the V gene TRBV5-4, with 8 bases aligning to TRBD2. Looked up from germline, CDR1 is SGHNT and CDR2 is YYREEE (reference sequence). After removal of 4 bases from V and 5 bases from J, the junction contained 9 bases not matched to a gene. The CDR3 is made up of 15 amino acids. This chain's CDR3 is CASSPPGRAVDTQYF. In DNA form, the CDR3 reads TGTGCCAGCAGCCCCCCCGGGAGGGCCGTAGATACGCAGTATTTT. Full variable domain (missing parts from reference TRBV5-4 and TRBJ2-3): ETGVTQSPTHLIKTRGQQVTLRCSSQSGHNTVSWYQQALGQGPQFIFQYYREEENGRGNFPPRFSGLQFPNYSSELNVNALELDDSALYLCASSPPGRAVDTQYFGPGTRLTVL.

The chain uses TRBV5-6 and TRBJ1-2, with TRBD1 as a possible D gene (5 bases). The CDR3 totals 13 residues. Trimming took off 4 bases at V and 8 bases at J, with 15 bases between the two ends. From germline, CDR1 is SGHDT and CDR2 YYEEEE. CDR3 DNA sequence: TGTGCCAGCAGCCGAGTGGGGGGATGGGGCTACACCTTC. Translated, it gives CASSRVGGWGYTF.